The TCR beta chain described here comes from a study of blood T cell repertoires in COVID-19. Looking at the study overall: There were acute and convalescent COVID-19 samples, and they came from the United States, Italy and Spain.

This CDR3 is built from 16 residues. Trimming pared 3 bases from V and 3 bases from J, leaving 15 bases between. Per the germline V gene, CDR1 is SEHNR and CDR2 is FQNEAQ (reference sequence). As originally analysed: The assay estimated nucleated cells by amplifying reference gene primers. Assay used: immunoSEQ multiplex PCR; TCRdb lists only in-frame clones, some missing. V, J and clone size were drawn from that table, and D and trimming were deduced from the DNA. The table has 350,000 to 400,000 clones, 65% to 90% seen once; the top ten hold about 7%. V gene TRBV7-9 combines with J gene TRBJ1-5, with D perhaps matching TRBD1 (5 bases). Sequenced material: peripheral blood. The TCR was taken from a woman aged 55-69 years with COVID-19, enrolled during active disease. Written as DNA, the CDR3 is TGTGCCAGCAGCTTTGGGGCGGCAGATCCCAATCAGCCCCAGCATTTT. This encodes CASSFGAADPNQPQHF. The complete variable domain, with remaining parts taken from reference TRBV7-9 and TRBJ1-5, reads DTGVSQNPRHKITKRGQNVTFRCDPISEHNRLYWYRQTLGQGPEFLTYFQNEAQLEKSRLLSDRFSAERPKGSFSTLEIQRTEQGDSAMYLCASSFGAADPNQPQHFGDGTRLSIL.